This TCR beta chain was identified in a study of cytomegalovirus exposure and HLA in healthy donors. V lost 1 base and J lost 6, with 15 bases in between. Per germline, CDR1 SEHNR and CDR2 FQNEAQ (reference sequence). The CDR3 length is 15 residues. Study outcomes and limitations: Most of the TCR beta V segments (in an earlier analysis) were productive either about 87% or about 30% of the time. Sequencing likely produced, as an artifact, a cluster of highly shared sequence variants.

It was with 60 Vbeta and 13 Jbeta primers that the PCR ran. The repertoire was sequenced with immunoSEQ multiplex PCR; TCRdb's copy has only in-frame clones and lacks some. Among around 210,000 clones listed, about 85% were seen once. Remarks on this clone: No antigen is known for it.

This TCR came from a girl aged 2 to 10 in good health and CMV-seronegative. Sequenced sample: PBMCs. V gene TRBV7-9 combines with J gene TRBJ1-2; the D is unclear. In nucleotides, the CDR3 is TGTGCCAGCAGCTTAGTTTCCGGGAAGGCGGATGGCTACACCTTC. It codes for CASSLVSGKADGYTF.